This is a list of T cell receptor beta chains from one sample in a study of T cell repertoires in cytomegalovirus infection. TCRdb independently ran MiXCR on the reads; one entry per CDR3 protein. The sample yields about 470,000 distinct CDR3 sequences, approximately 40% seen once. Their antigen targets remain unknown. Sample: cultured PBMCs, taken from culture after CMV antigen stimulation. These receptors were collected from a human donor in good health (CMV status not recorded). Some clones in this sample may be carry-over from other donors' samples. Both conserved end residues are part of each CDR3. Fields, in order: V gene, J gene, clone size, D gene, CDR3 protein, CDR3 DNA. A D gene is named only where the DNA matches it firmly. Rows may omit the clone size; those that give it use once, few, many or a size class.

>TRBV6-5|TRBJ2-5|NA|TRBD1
CASAVPGQLGAETQYF
TGTGCCAGCGCCGTCCCGGGACAGCTGGGAGCGGAGACCCAGTACTTC
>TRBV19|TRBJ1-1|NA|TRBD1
CASSIVTGQGARGEAFF
TGTGCCAGTAGTATAGTAACCGGACAGGGGGCCCGCGGTGAAGCTTTCTTT
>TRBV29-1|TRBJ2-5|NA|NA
CSVEEGRRYATQYF
TGCAGCGTTGAAGAGGGCAGGAGGTATGCGACCCAGTACTTC
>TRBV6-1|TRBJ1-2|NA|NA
CASSDPGPYGYTF
TGTGCCAGCAGTGATCCGGGCCCCTATGGCTACACCTTC
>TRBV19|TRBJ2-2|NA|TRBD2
CASSREGLTGELFF
TGTGCCAGTAGTAGGGAGGGATTGACCGGGGAGCTGTTTTTT
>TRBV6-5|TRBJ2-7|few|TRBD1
CASSYDRGRWEQYF
TGTGCCAGCAGTTACGACAGGGGGCGTTGGGAGCAGTACTTC
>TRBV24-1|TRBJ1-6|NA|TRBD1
CATPGTALGSPLHF
TGTGCCACCCCGGGGACAGCATTGGGTTCACCCCTCCACTTT
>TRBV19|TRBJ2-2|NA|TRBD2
CASKRRELTGELFF
TGTGCCAGTAAGAGGCGGGAGCTCACCGGGGAGCTGTTTTTT
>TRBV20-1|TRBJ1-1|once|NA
CSARVRSGGLPEAFF
TGCAGTGCTAGGGTCAGATCCGGGGGGCTCCCTGAAGCTTTCTTT
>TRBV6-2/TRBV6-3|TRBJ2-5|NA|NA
CASSNPQETQYF
TGTGCCAGCAGTAACCCCCAGGAGACCCAGTACTTC
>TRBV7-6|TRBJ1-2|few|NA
CASSLQGVNGYTF
TGTGCCAGCAGCTTGCAGGGTGTGAATGGCTACACCTTC
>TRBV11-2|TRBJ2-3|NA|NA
CASSPSTDPQYF
TGTGCCAGCAGCCCTAGCACAGATCCGCAGTATTTT
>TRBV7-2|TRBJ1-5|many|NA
CASSPGTLQPQHF
TGTGCCAGCAGCCCCGGGACGCTTCAGCCCCAGCATTTT
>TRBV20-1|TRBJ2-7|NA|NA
CSARDFPGRGYEQYF
TGCAGTGCTAGGGACTTTCCCGGGAGAGGTTACGAGCAGTACTTC
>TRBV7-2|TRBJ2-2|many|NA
CASSQQGRTNTGELFF
TGTGCCAGCAGCCAACAGGGTAGAACGAACACCGGGGAGCTGTTTTTT
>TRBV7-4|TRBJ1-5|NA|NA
CASSFPGEGAQHF
TGTGCCAGCAGCTTCCCAGGCGAAGGAGCCCAGCATTTT
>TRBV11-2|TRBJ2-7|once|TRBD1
CASSIFRGPHYEQYF
TGTGCCAGCAGCATCTTCAGGGGGCCCCACTACGAGCAGTACTTC
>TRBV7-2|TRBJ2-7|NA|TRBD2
CASNPSGTSYEQYF
TGTGCCAGCAACCCTAGCGGGACCTCCTACGAGCAGTACTTC
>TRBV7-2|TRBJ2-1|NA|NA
CASSLRFNEQFF
TGTGCCAGCAGCTTAAGATTCAATGAGCAGTTCTTC
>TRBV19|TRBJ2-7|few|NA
CASSNPRASRDEQYF
TGTGCCAGTAGTAACCCCCGGGCCTCCAGGGACGAGCAGTACTTC
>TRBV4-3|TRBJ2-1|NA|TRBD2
CASSQGIGGSIRNEQFF
TGCGCCAGCAGCCAAGGTATAGGCGGGAGCATACGGAATGAGCAGTTCTTC
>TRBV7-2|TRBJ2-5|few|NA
CASSPPSRETQYF
TGTGCCAGCAGCCCTCCTAGCAGAGAGACCCAGTACTTC
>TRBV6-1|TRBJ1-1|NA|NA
CASSEGTGRTEAFF
TGTGCCAGCAGTGAAGGAACAGGACGCACTGAAGCTTTCTTT
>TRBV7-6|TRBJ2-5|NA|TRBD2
CASSQGLAGKGETQYF
TGTGCCAGCAGCCAAGGGCTAGCGGGAAAGGGAGAGACCCAGTACTTC
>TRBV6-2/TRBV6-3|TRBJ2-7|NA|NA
CASSYSLEDPSF
TGTGCCAGCAGTTACTCGCTAGAGGACCCTTCCTTC
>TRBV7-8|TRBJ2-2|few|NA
CASSANLGNMNTGELFF
TGTGCCAGCAGCGCGAACCTCGGGAACATGAACACCGGGGAGCTGTTTTTT
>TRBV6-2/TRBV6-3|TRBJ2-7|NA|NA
CASMRSGASYEQYF
TGTGCCAGCATGCGGTCAGGGGCCTCCTACGAGCAGTACTTC
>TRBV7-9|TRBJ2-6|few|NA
CASSLGGQARYSGANVLTF
TGTGCCAGCAGCTTAGGAGGGCAAGCCCGATACTCTGGGGCCAACGTCCTGACTTTC
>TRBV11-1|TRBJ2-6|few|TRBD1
CASSTGQGGLANVLTF
TGTGCCAGCAGCACCGGACAGGGGGGTTTGGCCAACGTCCTGACTTTC
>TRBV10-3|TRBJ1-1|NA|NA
CAIKSPFGGAEAFF
TGTGCCATCAAGTCCCCCTTTGGGGGAGCTGAAGCTTTCTTT